One and the same sample provided the 8 T cell receptor beta chains below, sequenced in a study of blood T cell repertoires in COVID-19. Here immunoSEQ multiplex PCR was the method, and the copy in TCRdb shows in-frame clones only, minus some. The profile shows nearly 110,000 clones, 75% to 85% of them singletons. The sample comprised peripheral blood. These receptors were collected from a man older than 75 with COVID-19, enrolled during active disease.

This sequence joins TRBV5-1 and TRBJ2-5; D remains unclear. CDR3 length equals 14 residues. The germline V and J ends were trimmed by 5 bases and 5 bases, with 16 bases remaining between them. Germline V CDR1 and CDR2: SGHRS, YFSETQ. This CDR3 is CASSRGQTGETQYF. The CDR3 region has the DNA TGCGCCAGCAGTCGAGGCCAAACCGGGGAGACCCAGTACTTC.

This chain connects TRBV6-2 or TRBV6-3 to TRBJ2-7; 7 nucleotides line up with TRBD1. J was trimmed by 3 bases and V by 7 bases; bases with no gene match: 12. This CDR3 contains 15 residues. Per the germline V gene, CDR1 is MNHEY and CDR2 is SVGEGT. CDR3 nucleotide sequence: TGTGCCAGCATCCCCGGGACAGATGCTGTCTACGAGCAGTACTTC. This gives the protein CASIPGTDAVYEQYF.

CDR3 DNA: TGTGCCAGCAGTGTTAGGGGGGGGACTTACGAGCAGTACTTC. This translates into CASSVRGGTYEQYF. V gene TRBV2 combines with J gene TRBJ2-7; possible D gene TRBD2, 7 bases. The CDR3 length is 14 residues. Germline loops: CDR1 SNHLY, CDR2 FYNNEI. The V and J ends lost 4 bases and 4 bases respectively, with 14 bases between them.

In this sample, this clone turned up once. The chain links TRBV5-1 to TRBJ2-7; no clear D gene. The CDR3 has 12 amino acids. CDR1 and CDR2 (germline): SGHRS, YFSETQ. V was trimmed by 1 base and J by 5 bases, leaving 7 bases between them. DNA of the CDR3: TGCGCCAGCAGCTTGCTTACGGACGAGCAGTACTTC. This gives the protein CASSLLTDEQYF.

Notes on this clone: Distinct nucleotide sequences in the sample also encode this CDR3. V usage is TRBV19 and J usage is TRBJ1-2; TRBD1 might be the D (5 bases). The CDR3 runs to 12 residues. Trimming removed 5 bases from V and 4 bases from J, with 8 bases in between. CDR1 is LNHDA and CDR2 is SQIVND in the germline V gene (reference sequence). The CDR3 bases are TGTGCCAGTAGTCAGGGTTTCTATGGCTACACCTTC. Its protein is CASSQGFYGYTF.

CDR3 amino acids: CASSPYGGETQYF. CDR3 nucleotides: TGTGCCAGCAGCCCCTACGGTGGAGAGACCCAGTACTTC. The chain couples TRBV3-1 (or the pseudogene TRBV3-2) to TRBJ2-5; no firm D call. The CDR3 has 13 residues. The V gene's germline CDR1 is LGHDT and CDR2 YNNKEL (reference sequence). V was shortened by 4 bases and J by 4 bases, with 10 bases between the two germline ends.

The J gene is TRBJ2-5, the V gene TRBV7-8, with D perhaps TRBD2 (7 bases). CDR1 and CDR2 from the germline V gene are SGHVS and FQNEAQ. V lost 1 base and J lost 2, with 23 bases in between. The CDR3 is made up of 19 amino acids. The CDR3 region is CASSLEVEGDYPSQETQYF. CDR3 nucleotide sequence: TGTGCCAGCAGCTTAGAAGTCGAGGGGGACTACCCCTCACAAGAGACCCAGTACTTC.

The rearrangement joins TRBV2 to TRBJ2-1, with TRBD2 as a possible D gene (5 bases). The germline gives CDR1 SNHLY, CDR2 FYNNEI. This CDR3 region has 13 residues. V gave up 6 bases and J gave up 5 bases, with 11 bases separating them. This CDR3 reads CASSPLRDNEQFF. CDR3 sequence (DNA): TGTGCCAGCAGCCCGTTGCGGGACAATGAGCAGTTCTTC.